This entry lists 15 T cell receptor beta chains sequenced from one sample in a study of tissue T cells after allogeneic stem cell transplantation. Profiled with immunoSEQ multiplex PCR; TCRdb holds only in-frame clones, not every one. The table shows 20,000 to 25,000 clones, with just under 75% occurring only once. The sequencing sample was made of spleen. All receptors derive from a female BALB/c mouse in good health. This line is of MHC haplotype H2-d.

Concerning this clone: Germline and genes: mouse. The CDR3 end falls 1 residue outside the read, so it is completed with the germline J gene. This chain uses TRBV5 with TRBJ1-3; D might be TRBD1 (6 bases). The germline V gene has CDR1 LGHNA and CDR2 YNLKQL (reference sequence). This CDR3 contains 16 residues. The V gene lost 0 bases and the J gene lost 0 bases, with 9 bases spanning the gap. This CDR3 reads CASSQDWDISGNTLYF. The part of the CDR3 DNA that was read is TGTGCCAGCAGCCAAGATTGGGACATTTCTGGAAATACGCTCTAT.

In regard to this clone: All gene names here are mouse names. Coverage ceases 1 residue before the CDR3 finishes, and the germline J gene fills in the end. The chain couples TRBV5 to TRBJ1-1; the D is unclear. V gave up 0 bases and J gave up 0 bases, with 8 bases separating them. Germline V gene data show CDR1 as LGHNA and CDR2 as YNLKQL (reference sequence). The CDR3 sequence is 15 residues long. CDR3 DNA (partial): TGTGCCAGCAGCCAAGAGAGGCAGGCAAACACAGAAGTCTTC. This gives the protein CASSQERQANTEVF. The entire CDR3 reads CASSQERQANTEVFF.

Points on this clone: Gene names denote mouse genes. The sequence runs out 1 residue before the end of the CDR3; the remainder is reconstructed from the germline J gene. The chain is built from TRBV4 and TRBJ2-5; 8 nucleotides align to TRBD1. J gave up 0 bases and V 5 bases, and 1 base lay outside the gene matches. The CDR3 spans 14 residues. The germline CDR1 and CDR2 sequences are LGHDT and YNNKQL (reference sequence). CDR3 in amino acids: CASSRQGNQDTQYF. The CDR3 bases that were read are TGTGCCAGCAGCCGACAGGGGAACCAAGACACCCAGTAC.

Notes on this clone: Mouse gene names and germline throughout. The sequenced part of the CDR3 DNA is TGTGCCAGCAGCCAAGAGACAGAATATGCTGAGCAGTTC. Translated: CASSQETEYAEQF. The whole CDR3 is CASSQETEYAEQFF. The rearrangement links TRBV2 to TRBJ2-1; D may be TRBD1 (5 bases). Coverage ceases 1 residue before the CDR3 finishes, and the germline J gene fills in the end. The CDR3 totals 14 residues. V gave up 0 bases and J gave up 4 bases, with 7 bases separating them. Germline CDR1 LGHNA, CDR2 YSYQKL.

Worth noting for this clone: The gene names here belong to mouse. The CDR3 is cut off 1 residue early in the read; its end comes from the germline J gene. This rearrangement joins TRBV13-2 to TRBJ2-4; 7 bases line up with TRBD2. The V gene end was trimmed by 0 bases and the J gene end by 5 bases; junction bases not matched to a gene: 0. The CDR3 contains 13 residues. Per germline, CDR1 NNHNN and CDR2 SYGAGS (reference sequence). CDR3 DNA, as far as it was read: TGTGCCAGCGGTGATGGACTGGGAAACACCTTGTAC. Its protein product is CASGDGLGNTLY. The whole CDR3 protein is CASGDGLGNTLYF.

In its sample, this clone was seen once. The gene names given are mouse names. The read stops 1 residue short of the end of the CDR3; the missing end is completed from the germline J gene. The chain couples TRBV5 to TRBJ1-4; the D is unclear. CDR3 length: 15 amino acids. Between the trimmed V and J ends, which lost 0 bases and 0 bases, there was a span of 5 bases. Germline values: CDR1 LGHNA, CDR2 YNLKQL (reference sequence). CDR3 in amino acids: CASSQDSFSNERLFF. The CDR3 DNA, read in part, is TGTGCCAGCAGCCAAGATAGCTTTTCCAACGAAAGATTATTT.

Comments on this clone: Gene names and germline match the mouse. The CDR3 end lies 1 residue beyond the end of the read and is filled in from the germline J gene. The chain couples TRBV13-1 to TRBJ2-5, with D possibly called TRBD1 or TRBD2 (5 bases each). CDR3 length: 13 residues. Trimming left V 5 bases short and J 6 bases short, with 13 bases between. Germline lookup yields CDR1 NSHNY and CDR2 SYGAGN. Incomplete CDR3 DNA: TGTGCCAGCAGCCCCGGGACGGAGGACACCCAGTAC. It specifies CASSPGTEDTQY. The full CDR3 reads CASSPGTEDTQYF.

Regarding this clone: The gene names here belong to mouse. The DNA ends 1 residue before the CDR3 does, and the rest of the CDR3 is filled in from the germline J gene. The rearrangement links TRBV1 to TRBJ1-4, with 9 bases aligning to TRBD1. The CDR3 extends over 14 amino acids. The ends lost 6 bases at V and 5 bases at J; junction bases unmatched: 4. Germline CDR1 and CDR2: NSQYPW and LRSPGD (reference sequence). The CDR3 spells CTCSPGTGNERLFF. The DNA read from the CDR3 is TGCACCTGCAGCCCCGGGACAGGGAACGAAAGATTATTT.

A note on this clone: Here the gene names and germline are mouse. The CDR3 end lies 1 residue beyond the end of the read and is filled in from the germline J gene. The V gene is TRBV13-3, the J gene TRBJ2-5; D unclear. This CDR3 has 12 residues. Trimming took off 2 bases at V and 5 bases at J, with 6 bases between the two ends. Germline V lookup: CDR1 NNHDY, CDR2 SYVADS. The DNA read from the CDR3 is TGTGCCAGCAGTGAGAGGGCAGACACCCAGTAC. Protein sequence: CASSERADTQY. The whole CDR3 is CASSERADTQYF.

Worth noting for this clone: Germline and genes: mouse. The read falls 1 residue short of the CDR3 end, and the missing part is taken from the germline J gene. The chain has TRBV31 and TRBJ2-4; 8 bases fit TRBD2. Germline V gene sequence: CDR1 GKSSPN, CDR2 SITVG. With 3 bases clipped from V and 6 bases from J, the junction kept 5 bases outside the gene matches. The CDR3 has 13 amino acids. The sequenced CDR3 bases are TGTGCCTGGAGCCAGACTGGGGTGAACACCTTGTAC. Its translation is CAWSQTGVNTLY. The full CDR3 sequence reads CAWSQTGVNTLYF.

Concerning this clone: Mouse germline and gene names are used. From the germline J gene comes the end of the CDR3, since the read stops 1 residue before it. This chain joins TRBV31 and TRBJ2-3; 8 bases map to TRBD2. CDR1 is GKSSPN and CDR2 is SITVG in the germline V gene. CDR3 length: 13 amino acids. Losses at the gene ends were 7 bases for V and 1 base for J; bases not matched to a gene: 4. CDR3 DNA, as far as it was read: TGTGCCTCCTCGACTGGGGGTGCAGAAACGCTGTAT. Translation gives CASSTGGAETLY. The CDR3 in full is CASSTGGAETLYF.

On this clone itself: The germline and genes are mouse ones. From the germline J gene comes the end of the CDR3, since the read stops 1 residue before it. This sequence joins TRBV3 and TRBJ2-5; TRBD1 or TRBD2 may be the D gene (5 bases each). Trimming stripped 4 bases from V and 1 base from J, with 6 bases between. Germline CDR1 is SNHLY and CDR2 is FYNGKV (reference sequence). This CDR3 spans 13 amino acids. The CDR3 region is CASSWGHQDTQYF. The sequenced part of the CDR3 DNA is TGTGCCAGCAGCTGGGGACACCAAGACACCCAGTAC.

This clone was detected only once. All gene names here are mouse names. This chain's CDR3 is CASSSLGGWDTLYF. The CDR3 bases that were read are TGTGCCAGCAGTTCCCTTGGGGGGTGGGACACCTTGTAC. The V gene is TRBV13-1, the J gene TRBJ2-4; 7 bases align to TRBD2. Read data end 1 residue before the CDR3 end; the end is taken from the germline J gene. The junction had 9 bases not matched to a gene; V was cut back by 4 bases and J by 7 bases. The CDR3 covers 14 residues. The germline CDR1 and CDR2 sequences are NSHNY and SYGAGN.

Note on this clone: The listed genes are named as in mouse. The CDR3 bases that were read are TGTGCTAGCAGTTTATCGCTGGGTAACTATGCTGAGCAGTTC. Translating it yields CASSLSLGNYAEQF. From start to end, the CDR3 is CASSLSLGNYAEQFF. The gene calls are TRBV29 and TRBJ2-1; a weak D match, TRBD2 (5 bases). The read falls 1 residue short of the CDR3 end, and the missing part is taken from the germline J gene. The CDR3 runs to 15 residues. Trimming stripped 0 bases from V and 0 bases from J, with 6 bases between. Per the germline V gene, CDR1 is MSHET and CDR2 is SYDVDS.

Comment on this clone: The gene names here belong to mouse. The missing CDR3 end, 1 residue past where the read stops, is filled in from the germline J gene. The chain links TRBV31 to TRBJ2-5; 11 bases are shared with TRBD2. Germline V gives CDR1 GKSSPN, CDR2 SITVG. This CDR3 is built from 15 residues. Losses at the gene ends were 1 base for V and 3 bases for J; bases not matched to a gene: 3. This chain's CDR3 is CAWSPRLGGQDTQYF. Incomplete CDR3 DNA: TGTGCCTGGAGTCCTCGACTGGGGGGGCAAGACACCCAGTAC. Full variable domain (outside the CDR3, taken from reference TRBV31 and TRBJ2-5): AQTIHQWPVAEIKAVGSPLSLGCTIKGKSSPNLYWYWQATGGTLQQLFYSITVGQVESVVQLNLSASRPKDDQFILSTEKLLLSHSGFYLCAWSPRLGGQDTQYFGPGTRLLVL.